The clone carrying this T cell receptor (beta chain) has a single count. The entry originates in a study of blood T cell repertoires in COVID-19. Background on the study: Both acute and convalescent COVID-19 samples were obtained from the United States, Italy and Spain. Sources were T cells, B-cell-depleted T cells, or PBMCs; the material itself was cDNA or gDNA.

In the original processing: Reference gene primer amplification yielded estimated nucleated cell counts. Clones were read by immunoSEQ multiplex PCR, and TCRdb kept only the in-frame ones, dropping some. V, J and clone size are taken as reported in that table, and D and trimming were inferred from the DNA itself. This sample has 150,000 to 200,000 clones, with 80% to 90% found just once. Sequenced sample: peripheral blood. The receptor comes from a woman aged 45-65 years with acute or convalescent COVID-19.

CDR3 in amino acids: CASRLAGRNTDTQYF. Here the CDR3 DNA reads TGTGCCAGCAGACTAGCGGGTCGTAACACAGATACGCAGTATTTT. This chain connects TRBV7-8 to TRBJ2-3; 9 bases align to TRBD2. CDR1 and CDR2 from the germline V gene are SGHVS and FQNEAQ. Trimming took 6 bases from V and 2 from J; bases not matched to a gene: 6. This CDR3 contains 15 residues.